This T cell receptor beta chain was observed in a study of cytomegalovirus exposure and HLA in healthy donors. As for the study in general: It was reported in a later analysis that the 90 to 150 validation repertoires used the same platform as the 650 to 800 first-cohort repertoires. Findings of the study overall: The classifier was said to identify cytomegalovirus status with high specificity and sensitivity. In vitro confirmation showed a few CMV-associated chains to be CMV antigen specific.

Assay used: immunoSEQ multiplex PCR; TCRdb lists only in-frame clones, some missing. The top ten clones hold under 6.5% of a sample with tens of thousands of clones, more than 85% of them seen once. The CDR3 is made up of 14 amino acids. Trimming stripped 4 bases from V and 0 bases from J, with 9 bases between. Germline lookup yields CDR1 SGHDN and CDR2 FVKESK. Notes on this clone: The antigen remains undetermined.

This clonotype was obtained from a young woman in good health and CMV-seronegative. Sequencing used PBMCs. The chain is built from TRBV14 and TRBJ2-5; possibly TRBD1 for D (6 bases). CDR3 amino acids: CASSLGGYQETQYF. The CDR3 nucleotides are TGTGCCAGCAGCCTAGGGGGTTACCAAGAGACCCAGTACTTC.